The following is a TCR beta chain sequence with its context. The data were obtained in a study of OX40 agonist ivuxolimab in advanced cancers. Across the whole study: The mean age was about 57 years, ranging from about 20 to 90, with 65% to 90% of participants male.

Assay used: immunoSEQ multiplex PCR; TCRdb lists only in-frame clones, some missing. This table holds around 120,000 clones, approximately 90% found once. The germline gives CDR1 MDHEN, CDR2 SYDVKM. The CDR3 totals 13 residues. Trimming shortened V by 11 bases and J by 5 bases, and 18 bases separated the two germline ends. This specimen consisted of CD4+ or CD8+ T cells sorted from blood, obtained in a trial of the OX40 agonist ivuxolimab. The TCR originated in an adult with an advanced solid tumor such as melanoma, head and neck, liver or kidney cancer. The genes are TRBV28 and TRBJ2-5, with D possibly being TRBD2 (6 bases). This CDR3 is CAGGTSLGETQYF. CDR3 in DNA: TGTGCCGGGGGGACTTCCCTGGGGGAGACCCAGTACTTC.